A single sample is the source of the 27 T cell receptor beta chains below, sequenced in a study of blood T cell repertoires in COVID-19. Only in-frame clones appear in the TCRdb table, and some are missing; sequencing was by immunoSEQ multiplex PCR. This table holds roughly 290,000 clones, approximately 85% found once. The sample comprised peripheral blood. These TCRs come from a human donor with COVID-19, enrolled during active disease. The donor label of this sample is uncertain.

The J gene is TRBJ2-6, the V gene TRBV21-1; the table gives TRBD1 as D, unverified against the DNA. TRBV21-1 represents a pseudogene. This CDR3 comprises 13 residues. CDR3 region: CATPAGGANVLTF. CDR3 sequence (DNA): TGTGCCACTCCAGCAGGGGGGGCCAACGTCCTGACTTTC.

This clone was seen just once. The gene calls are TRBV5-4 and TRBJ2-3; 9 bases map to TRBD2. The CDR3 is 15 residues long. The V gene end was trimmed by 1 base and the J gene end by 6 bases; junction bases not matched to a gene: 6. CDR1 is SGHNT, CDR2 YYREEE, per germline (reference sequence). Here the CDR3 DNA reads TGTGCCAGCAGCTTGAGTGGCGGGAGGGCTGATACGCAGTATTTT. Residues: CASSLSGGRADTQYF.

The chain is built from TRBV11-2 and TRBJ2-1, with a weak D call TRBD2 (5 bases). Trimming pared 5 bases from V and 1 base from J, leaving 12 bases between. Germline CDR1 is SGHAT and CDR2 is FQNNGV. CDR3 size: 15 residues. This CDR3 reads CASSPLTGSYNEQFF. The CDR3 DNA follows: TGTGCCAGCAGCCCACTGACGGGGTCCTACAATGAGCAGTTCTTC.

The chain has TRBV19 and TRBJ2-1; D is ambiguous. V was trimmed by 6 bases and J by 8 bases, leaving 11 bases between them. The CDR3 has 12 residues. Looked up from germline, CDR1 is LNHDA and CDR2 is SQIVND (reference sequence). CDR3 sequence: CASSPSYDEQFF. The CDR3 nucleotides read TGTGCCAGTAGCCCCTCGTATGATGAGCAGTTCTTC.

This rearrangement joins TRBV9 to TRBJ2-3, with 7 bases aligning to TRBD2. The CDR3 spans 16 residues. The J segment lost 3 bases and the V segment lost 0 bases, leaving 7 bases of the junction unmatched. Germline V CDR1 and CDR2: SGDLS, YYNGEE. CDR3 DNA: TGTGCCAGCAGCGTAGGCTCGGGAGGTTTAACAGATACGCAGTATTTT. Translation: CASSVGSGGLTDTQYF.

The chain joins TRBV11-2 to TRBJ1-4, with D perhaps TRBD1 (6 bases). V was pared by 2 bases and J by 5 bases, with 12 bases between. Germline values: CDR1 SGHAT, CDR2 FQNNGV. The CDR3 is made up of 15 amino acids. The CDR3 loop reads CASSLLGGLNEKLFF. The CDR3 DNA sequence: TGTGCCAGCAGCTTACTCGGGGGGCTGAATGAAAAACTGTTTTTT. The entire variable domain, with the rest obtained from reference TRBV11-2 and TRBJ1-4, is as follows: EAGVAQSPRYKIIEKRQSVAFWCNPISGHATLYWYQQILGQGPKLLIQFQNNGVVDDSQLPKDRFSAERLKGVDSTLKIQPAKLEDSAVYLCASSLLGGLNEKLFFGSGTQLSVL.

This clone was counted between two and nine times. The chain joins TRBV27 to TRBJ1-1, with TRBD1 matching over 7 bases. The CDR3 loop spans 15 amino acids. From germline, CDR1 is MNHEY and CDR2 SMNVEV (reference sequence). Germline trimming cut 5 bases from V and 1 base from J; bases unmatched to any gene: 7. CDR3 DNA: TGTGCCAGCAGTCCCAGACAGGGTACGAACACTGAAGCTTTCTTT. Residues: CASSPRQGTNTEAFF.

V and J are TRBV21-1 and TRBJ1-1. TRBV21-1 is a known pseudogene. The CDR3 is 15 residues long. The DNA of the CDR3 is TGTGCCAGCAGCAAAAGCGGGTCATTAAACACTGAAGCTTTCTTT. Encoded protein: CASSKSGSLNTEAFF.

V is TRBV19 and J is TRBJ1-1; D is uncertain. Trimming removed 4 bases from V and 7 bases from J, with 16 bases in between. This CDR3 region has 14 residues. Germline V CDR1 and CDR2: LNHDA, SQIVND (reference sequence). The CDR3 loop is CASSNSLRGFEAFF. Written as DNA, the CDR3 is TGTGCCAGTAGTAATTCTTTGCGCGGATTTGAAGCTTTCTTT.

This chain uses TRBV6-6 with TRBJ2-7, with D unresolved. Germline values: CDR1 MNHNY, CDR2 SVGAGI (reference sequence). The CDR3 extends over 16 amino acids. Trimming left V 2 bases short and J 0 bases short, with 14 bases between. The CDR3 sequence is CASSYRPPLLSYEQYF. CDR3 coding DNA: TGTGCCAGCAGTTACCGTCCCCCACTTCTCTCCTACGAGCAGTACTTC.

This chain links TRBV13 with TRBJ1-6, with 11 bases that match TRBD1. The V and J ends lost 3 bases and 7 bases, in that order; junction bases with no gene match: 2. The CDR3 loop spans 15 amino acids. Looked up from germline, CDR1 is PRHDT and CDR2 is FYEKMQ (reference sequence). CDR3 nucleotide sequence: TGTGCCAGCAGCTTGCGGACAGGGGGCAATTCACCCCTCCACTTT. Its protein is CASSLRTGGNSPLHF.

The V call is TRBV6-6, the J call TRBJ1-5; no firm D call. V lost 4 bases and J lost 0, with 7 bases in between. Germline V gene data show CDR1 as MNHNY and CDR2 as SVGAGI (reference sequence). The CDR3 consists of 14 residues. The CDR3 loop reads CASSFGVSNQPQHF. The CDR3 DNA follows: TGTGCCAGCAGTTTCGGGGTTAGCAATCAGCCCCAGCATTTT.

J is TRBJ2-4 and V is TRBV12-5, with 11 bases matching TRBD2. The V gene's germline CDR1 is LGHNT and CDR2 FRNRAP. This CDR3 comprises 16 residues. Trimming took 5 bases from V and 1 from J; bases not matched to a gene: 4. The CDR3 here is CASGLTSGSAKNIQYF. Written as DNA, the CDR3 is TGTGCTAGTGGTCTCACTAGCGGGAGCGCCAAAAACATTCAGTACTTC.

This chain joins TRBV11-1 and TRBJ2-1, with 7 bases matching TRBD2. Germline trimming cut 1 base from V and 5 bases from J; bases unmatched to any gene: 8. Looked up from germline, CDR1 is SGHAT and CDR2 is FQDESV (reference sequence). The CDR3 totals 16 residues. The CDR3 nucleotides are TGTGCCAGCAGCTTAGTCGTTCTAGCGGTTAACAATGAGCAGTTCTTC. Translating gives CASSLVVLAVNNEQFF.

This rearrangement joins TRBV10-3 to TRBJ1-5, with 8 bases lining up with TRBD1. Germline V gives CDR1 ENHRY, CDR2 SYGVKD. Trimming cost V 2 bases and J 4 bases; bases outside gene matches: 1. The CDR3 consists of 14 residues. The CDR3 spells CAISETGGNQPQHF. CDR3 sequence (DNA): TGTGCCATCAGTGAGACAGGGGGGAATCAGCCCCAGCATTTT.

V is TRBV19 and J is TRBJ1-4; no definite D call. Germline CDR1 is LNHDA and CDR2 is SQIVND (reference sequence). The CDR3 extends over 19 amino acids. V shed 4 bases and J shed 4 bases, with 25 bases lying between them. The CDR3 here is CASSNNQYLTDTSNEKLFF. In DNA form, the CDR3 reads TGTGCCAGTAGTAACAACCAGTACTTAACAGACACCAGTAATGAAAAACTGTTTTTT.

Concerning this clone: Other DNA variants within this sample encode the same CDR3. CDR3 nucleotide sequence: TGTGCCAGCAGTTTATCGTGGGGGCTGGAGGCTTTCTTT. This encodes CASSLSWGLEAFF. The V and J genes are TRBV27 and TRBJ1-1; perhaps TRBD1 as D (6 bases). Germline CDR1 is MNHEY and CDR2 is SMNVEV (reference sequence). V dropped 0 bases and J dropped 11 bases, with 13 bases sitting between them. The CDR3 covers 13 residues.

CDR3 amino acids: CASSPSIRSAAELNYGYTF. CDR3 nucleotides: TGTGCCAGTAGTCCCAGTATTAGAAGCGCCGCGGAGCTTAACTATGGCTACACCTTC. The V call is TRBV19, the J call TRBJ1-2; D unclear. Trimming shortened V by 5 bases and J by 1 base, and 26 bases separated the two germline ends. CDR3 length: 19 amino acids. The germline gives CDR1 LNHDA, CDR2 SQIVND (reference sequence).

The chain is built from TRBV5-6 and TRBJ1-1, with 7 nucleotides matching TRBD1. From germline, CDR1 is SGHDT and CDR2 YYEEEE. Trimming removed 3 bases from V and 0 bases from J; junction bases left unmatched: 11. The CDR3 has 17 residues. The CDR3 region is CASSWRVGGNLNTEAFF. The CDR3 nucleotides read TGTGCCAGCAGCTGGAGGGTAGGGGGCAACCTGAACACTGAAGCTTTCTTT.

This sequence joins TRBV5-6 and TRBJ2-3; 13 nucleotides agree with TRBD2. This CDR3 has 16 residues. With V trimmed by 4 bases and J by 5 bases, 7 bases remained unmatched. Germline V lookup: CDR1 SGHDT, CDR2 YYEEEE. The CDR3: CASSPGLAGKGDTQYF. The CDR3 DNA sequence: TGTGCCAGCAGCCCGGGACTAGCGGGAAAGGGAGATACGCAGTATTTT.

The V call is TRBV10-2, the J call TRBJ1-2; D remains unclear. V lost 6 bases to trimming and J lost 5 bases, with 16 bases between them. This CDR3 spans 14 amino acids. The germline gives CDR1 WSHSY, CDR2 SAAADI. CDR3 coding DNA: TGCGCCAGCAGCCTTTCGAGGGTCGGGTATGGCTACACCTTC. Translated: CASSLSRVGYGYTF.

The genes are TRBV7-2 and TRBJ1-6; possible D gene TRBD1, 5 bases. Trimming took 0 bases from V and 2 from J, leaving 17 bases between them. The CDR3 totals 19 residues. In germline, CDR1 is SGHTA, CDR2 FQGNSA. CDR3 nucleotides: TGTGCCAGCAGCTTAGCCCCTTCTTGGGGCAGGACCTATAATTCACCCCTCCACTTT. Residues: CASSLAPSWGRTYNSPLHF.

This clone has only one observation. The rearrangement uses TRBV7-3 and TRBJ2-1; 12 nucleotides line up with TRBD1. After removal of 5 bases from V and 7 bases from J, the junction contained 12 bases not matched to a gene. The CDR3 spans 17 residues. Germline V gene data show CDR1 as SGHTA and CDR2 as FQGTGA. In DNA, the CDR3 is TGTGCCAGCAGCCTCTTCCCATTGGGACAGGGGGCTAATGAGCAGTTCTTC. Translating it yields CASSLFPLGQGANEQFF.

V usage is TRBV27 and J usage is TRBJ1-1; a possible D gene is TRBD1 (5 bases). V lost 5 bases and J 0 bases, leaving 19 bases between the germline ends. CDR3 length: 17 residues. Per germline, CDR1 MNHEY and CDR2 SMNVEV (reference sequence). The CDR3 loop is CASSLTRELPMNTEAFF. The CDR3 DNA reads as TGTGCCAGCAGTCTAACCAGGGAACTACCCATGAACACTGAAGCTTTCTTT.

V gene TRBV14 combines with J gene TRBJ2-3; D is possibly TRBD2 (5 bases). Looked up from germline, CDR1 is SGHDN and CDR2 is FVKESK. This CDR3 spans 14 amino acids. V lost 7 bases and J lost 1, with 12 bases in between. The CDR3 is CASIPRGRTDTQYF. Here the CDR3 DNA reads TGTGCCAGCATCCCCCGGGGTCGCACAGATACGCAGTATTTT.

This clone appeared a single time. This chain joins TRBV7-3 and TRBJ2-1; 14 nucleotides match TRBD2. V lost 5 bases, J lost 7 bases, and 10 bases stayed unmatched. The CDR3 is 17 residues long. Germline V lookup: CDR1 SGHTA, CDR2 FQGTGA. CDR3 bases: TGTGCCAGCAGCCGACAGGGACTAGCGGGAGTGGGGAATGAGCAGTTCTTC. Its translation: CASSRQGLAGVGNEQFF.

This rearrangement joins TRBV27 to TRBJ1-2; 11 nucleotides align to TRBD1. The CDR3 covers 15 residues. V was clipped by 6 bases and J by 2 bases; unmatched bases: 5. Germline values: CDR1 MNHEY, CDR2 SMNVEV (reference sequence). The CDR3 DNA follows: TGTGCCAGCAGGATAGGGACAGGGGGGAACTATGGCTACACCTTC. Translating it yields CASRIGTGGNYGYTF.